These T cell receptor beta chains were read from a single sample in a study of cytomegalovirus exposure and HLA in healthy donors. This table comes from immunoSEQ multiplex PCR, and its TCRdb copy is limited to in-frame clones, with some not included. Of 110,000 or so clones listed, 69% are singletons. Sequencing input: PBMCs. The source is a woman in her seventies in good health and CMV-seropositive. Each CDR3 is given with its conserved first and last residue. Fields, in order: D gene, V gene, clone size, CDR3 protein. A D gene is named only where the DNA matches it firmly. Clone size is not always given. Where it is, it says once, few, many or a class for expanded clones.

D gene: TRBD2; V gene: TRBV6-1; clone size: once; CDR3 protein: CASSELAGGFYEQYF
D gene: .; V gene: TRBV10-3; clone size: .; CDR3 protein: CAISGTATNTEAFF
D gene: .; V gene: TRBV19; clone size: .; CDR3 protein: CASISSSGGGRYTF
D gene: .; V gene: TRBV4-1; clone size: .; CDR3 protein: CASSQGGPSRPETQYF
D gene: TRBD1; V gene: TRBV18; clone size: .; CDR3 protein: CASSPGQGSTNYGYTF
D gene: .; V gene: TRBV2; clone size: .; CDR3 protein: CASSERQVTNTEAFF
D gene: TRBD2; V gene: TRBV29-1; clone size: few; CDR3 protein: CSVGGGRGLNIQYF
D gene: .; V gene: TRBV13; clone size: .; CDR3 protein: CASTTRRGLGTEAFF
D gene: .; V gene: TRBV14; clone size: .; CDR3 protein: CASSRDQGYGYTF
D gene: TRBD2; V gene: TRBV9; clone size: few; CDR3 protein: CASSAGLAGVYEQYF
D gene: .; V gene: TRBV11-1; clone size: once; CDR3 protein: CASSLQAEKLFF
D gene: TRBD1; V gene: TRBV27; clone size: .; CDR3 protein: CASSPLRGLIYGYTF
D gene: .; V gene: TRBV19; clone size: .; CDR3 protein: CASSPRGNYEQYF
D gene: .; V gene: TRBV6-4; clone size: .; CDR3 protein: CASGETRSSYEQYF
D gene: .; V gene: TRBV27; clone size: .; CDR3 protein: CASSPTTTLSYEQYF
D gene: TRBD2; V gene: TRBV7-3; clone size: .; CDR3 protein: CASSPGGGSNTGELFF
D gene: .; V gene: TRBV18; clone size: .; CDR3 protein: CASSVTENTEAFF
D gene: .; V gene: TRBV7-2; clone size: .; CDR3 protein: CASSLQSGELFF
D gene: TRBD1; V gene: TRBV5-1; clone size: few; CDR3 protein: CASSSTTGSLNTEAFF
D gene: .; V gene: TRBV30; clone size: .; CDR3 protein: CAWSVPGGGAFF
D gene: TRBD2; V gene: TRBV29-1; clone size: .; CDR3 protein: CSALAGLTDTQYF
D gene: .; V gene: TRBV7-9; clone size: .; CDR3 protein: CASSLVSGEGEQFF
D gene: .; V gene: TRBV30; clone size: few; CDR3 protein: CAWSLAAGTEAFF
D gene: .; V gene: TRBV2; clone size: .; CDR3 protein: CASSEVQWNEQFF
D gene: .; V gene: TRBV7-2; clone size: .; CDR3 protein: CASSLDWGADTQYF
D gene: .; V gene: TRBV7-9; clone size: .; CDR3 protein: CASSLAGGTDSEKLFF
D gene: .; V gene: TRBV27; clone size: .; CDR3 protein: CASSRNGGTGELFF
D gene: TRBD2; V gene: TRBV4-3; clone size: .; CDR3 protein: CASSQRWGGTDTQYF
D gene: .; V gene: TRBV6-5; clone size: few; CDR3 protein: CASSYQQLNTEAFF
D gene: TRBD1; V gene: TRBV4-2; clone size: .; CDR3 protein: CASSQATGGPYEQYF
D gene: TRBD1; V gene: TRBV18; clone size: .; CDR3 protein: CASSLTDRGLPNEQFF
D gene: TRBD2; V gene: TRBV7-2; clone size: .; CDR3 protein: CASTLTSGGTSYEQYF
D gene: .; V gene: TRBV5-1; clone size: .; CDR3 protein: CASSLPGNNYGYTF
D gene: .; V gene: TRBV5-1; clone size: .; CDR3 protein: CASSLAQVGEQFF
D gene: .; V gene: TRBV19; clone size: few; CDR3 protein: CASSIEGGFSGANVLTF
D gene: TRBD1; V gene: TRBV27; clone size: few; CDR3 protein: CASRSTGALNQPQHF
D gene: .; V gene: TRBV6-1; clone size: .; CDR3 protein: CASSTRGVPMAQYF
D gene: .; V gene: TRBV5-4; clone size: .; CDR3 protein: CASSLGHDTGELFF
D gene: TRBD1; V gene: TRBV6-1; clone size: .; CDR3 protein: CASSEARDSYYGYTF
D gene: TRBD2; V gene: TRBV30; clone size: .; CDR3 protein: CAWKIAGTDTQYF
D gene: .; V gene: TRBV4-3; clone size: few; CDR3 protein: CASSQRGQSSGANVLTF